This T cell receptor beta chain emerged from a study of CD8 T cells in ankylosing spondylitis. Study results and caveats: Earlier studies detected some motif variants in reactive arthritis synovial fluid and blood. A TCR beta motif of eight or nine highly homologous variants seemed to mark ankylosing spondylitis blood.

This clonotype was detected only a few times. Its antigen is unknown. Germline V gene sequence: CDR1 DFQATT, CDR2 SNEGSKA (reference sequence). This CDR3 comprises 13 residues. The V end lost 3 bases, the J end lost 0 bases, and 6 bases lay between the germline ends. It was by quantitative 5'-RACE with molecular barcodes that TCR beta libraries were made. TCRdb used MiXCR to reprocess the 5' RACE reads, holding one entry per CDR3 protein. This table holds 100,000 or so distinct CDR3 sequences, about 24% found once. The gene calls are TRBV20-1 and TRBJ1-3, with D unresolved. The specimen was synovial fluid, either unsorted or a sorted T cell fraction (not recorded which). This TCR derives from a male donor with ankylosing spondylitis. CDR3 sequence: CSARSFSGNTIYF. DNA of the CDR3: TGCAGTGCTAGGTCGTTCTCTGGAAACACCATATATTTT.